One and the same sample provided the 7 T cell receptor beta chains below, sequenced in a study of blood T cell repertoires in COVID-19. Assay: immunoSEQ multiplex PCR; the TCRdb copy retains only in-frame clones and omits some. Of fewer than 200,000 clones listed, 85% are singletons. Specimen: peripheral blood. These receptors all stem from a human donor with acute or convalescent COVID-19. The donor label of this sample is uncertain.

The V call is TRBV5-1, the J call TRBJ1-1; D unclear. The CDR3 sequence is 13 residues long. Germline CDR1 SGHRS, CDR2 YFSETQ. Trimming pared 5 bases from V and 2 bases from J, leaving 10 bases between. CDR3 nucleotides: TGCGCCAGCAGATATTCCAGTAACACTGAAGCTTTCTTT. This translates into CASRYSSNTEAFF.

The chain employs TRBV6-5 and TRBJ1-1; possible D gene TRBD1, 5 bases. Germline V CDR1 and CDR2: MNHEY, SVGAGI. The CDR3 is made up of 15 amino acids. The V end was cut by 0 bases, the J end by 0 bases, with 8 bases between. The CDR3 loop reads CASSYSQGMNTEAFF. In DNA form, the CDR3 reads TGTGCCAGCAGTTACTCCCAGGGAATGAACACTGAAGCTTTCTTT.

This CDR3 is CASKVGSSSGANVLTF. CDR3 DNA sequence: TGTGCCAGCAAGGTGGGCAGCAGCTCTGGGGCCAACGTCCTGACTTTC. V usage is TRBV2 and J usage is TRBJ2-6; D remains ambiguous. The CDR3 totals 16 residues. Trimming cost V 7 bases and J 0 bases, with 13 bases left between them. CDR1 is SNHLY and CDR2 is FYNNEI in the germline V gene.

The genes are TRBV9 and TRBJ1-4, with D maybe TRBD1 (5 bases). Germline V gene sequence: CDR1 SGDLS, CDR2 YYNGEE. CDR3 length equals 17 residues. V gave up 6 bases and J gave up 0 bases, with 18 bases separating them. In DNA form, the CDR3 reads TGTGCCAGCACCCGGGGGGGGGATTGGGCAACTAATGAAAAACTGTTTTTT. Protein: CASTRGGDWATNEKLFF.

This clone occurred once. The chain carries TRBV28 and TRBJ1-2; 8 positions match TRBD1. The CDR3 has 16 residues. J was trimmed by 0 bases and V by 4 bases; bases with no gene match: 7. From germline, CDR1 is MDHEN and CDR2 SYDVKM. DNA of the CDR3: TGTGCCAGCAGTTCCCAATTGACAGGGGCTAACTATGGCTACACCTTC. Its protein product is CASSSQLTGANYGYTF.

The chain combines TRBV25-1 with TRBJ1-2; a possible D gene is TRBD1 (6 bases). In germline, CDR1 is MGHDK, CDR2 SYGVNS. V gave up 3 bases and J gave up 8 bases, with 16 bases separating them. This CDR3 comprises 14 residues. As DNA, the CDR3 is TGTGCCAGCAGTGATCCGGCGGGGGGGCGAGGCTACACCTTC. It translates to CASSDPAGGRGYTF.

The chain links TRBV30 to TRBJ2-5; the D is unclear. V was shortened by 0 bases and J by 4 bases, with 6 bases between the two germline ends. The CDR3 extends over 12 amino acids. Germline V gene lookup returns CDR1 GTSNPN and CDR2 SVGIG (reference sequence). The CDR3 region has the DNA TGTGCCTGGAGTGTACGGAGAGAGACCCAGTACTTC. Translation: CAWSVRRETQYF. The entire variable domain, with the rest obtained from reference TRBV30 and TRBJ2-5, is as follows: SQTIHQWPATLVQPVGSPLSLECTVEGTSNPNLYWYRQAAGRGLQLLFYSVGIGQISSEVPQNLSASRPQDRQFILSSKKLLLSDSGFYLCAWSVRRETQYFGPGTRLLVL.